This T cell receptor (beta chain) was identified in a study of low-dose radiotherapy and immunotherapy resistance in tumors. Study at large: Patients' oral aspirin dose was 300 mg daily across four cycles from cycle 1 day 1.

The time point was: after trial treatment. Treatment: LDRT plus nivolumab, ipilimumab, low-dose cyclophosphamide and aspirin (RACIN trial). All of the donors were given nivolumab, ipilimumab, aspirin, low-dose cyclophosphamide and low-dose radiotherapy as part of RACIN, a single-arm trial. With 6 bases removed from V and 1 base from J, the gap between germline ends came to 9 bases. The CDR3 has 13 amino acids. CDR1 MNHEY and CDR2 SMNVEV come from the germline V gene (reference sequence). This clonotype was seen ten or more times. Using a constant-region primer together with a V-primer adapter, TCRs were subjected to roughly 20 PCR cycles of amplification. TCRdb reanalysed the reads using MiXCR and keeps one entry per CDR3 protein. The sample has roughly 52,000 distinct CDR3 sequences, approximately 35% seen once.

The chain combines TRBV27 with TRBJ1-1; TRBD1 might be the D (6 bases). This TCR was recovered from a male donor with rectosigmoid adenocarcinoma. The starting material was PBMCs, obtained after low-dose radiotherapy plus immunotherapy. The CDR3 nucleotides are TGTGCCAGCAGGCAGGGGAGGAACACTGAAGCTTTCTTT. The encoded protein is CASRQGRNTEAFF.